This TCR beta chain was obtained from a study of blood T cells in healthy people across ages (dated by TCRdb to between 2014 and 2017). Describing the broader study: In model experiments, roughly one uniquely barcoded TCR beta cDNA molecule per two T cells was captured by template switching. Donors were grouped into four age groups: young (average roughly 17 years), middle-aged (about 38), aged (around 62) and long-lived (about 89). To avoid experimental bias, donors of different ages were spread randomly across the sequencing lanes. The study analyzed two additional independent replicas of 1 million unique cDNA reads from the same blood draw for two donors, one aged 18 to 29 and one aged 80 or older. The study measured age-related changes in TCR beta repertoire diversity using deep sequencing normalized with unique cDNA molecular identifiers. On the study overall, not on this receptor specifically: Bulk unsorted PBMC profiling prevented conclusive comparison of naive and antigen-experienced compartments. Compared with the aged group, the long-lived group had more naive CD4+ T cells, fewer expanded clones and increased TCR diversity, suggesting age selection. There was a strong correlation between observed TCR beta diversity and the percentage of naive T cells measured by flow cytometry. Estimates of total diversity from one million sequenced T cells were regarded as lower bounds and underestimates. The CMV infection status of donors was not known, potentially confounding age-related changes in expanded clonotypes. As age increased, observed TCR beta diversity per million T cells dropped in a roughly linear way, and a significant reduction was already evident by age around 41.

Donors were under 40 systemically healthy Caucasian individuals from Russia aged about 6 to 100 years. Around 9.7 milliliters of peripheral blood were collected from each donor into EDTA-treated Vacutainer tubes. Ficoll-Paque density-gradient centrifugation was used to isolate PBMCs, with at least 6.5 million per sample. Total RNA, at least 5 micrograms per sample, was extracted from PBMCs with Trizol reagent. For every donor, an aliquot of PBMCs went through flow cytometry to measure the percentages of naive CD45RAhigh/CD27high T cells. Library generation was performed with 5' RACE. Instrument used: Illumina HiSeq 2500. A second PCR of about 7 to 12 cycles was performed with a sample-barcoded 5' primer and a J-beta primer mix. A template-switch 5' adaptor carrying 12 random nucleotides introduced a unique molecular identifier onto each TCR beta cDNA molecule. At least 2.5 million CDR3-containing paired-end reads were obtained from each sample. First-strand cDNA synthesis was performed from all RNA using the Mint cDNA synthesis kit, with priming by a TRBC-specific oligonucleotide. Following uracil-DNA glycosylase treatment, all cDNA underwent a first 18-cycle PCR with the universal primers M1SS and BC2_uni_R. The published analysis was carried out like this. Each sample was normalized by randomly selecting 1 million high-quality reads, each carrying a distinct molecular identifier. Reads with shared molecular identifiers were discarded instead of being binned into consensus sequences. MiTCR, run with a Q25 quality threshold and the strictest error-elimination algorithm, handled CDR3 identification, clonotype clustering and error correction. A nonparametric unseen species model with Euler transformation was used to estimate a lower bound on total TCR beta diversity. TCRdb's own reprocessing of the public reads used fastp at Q25 and MiXCR and kept productive beta chains. Rows are unified per CDR3 protein, each entry keeping the most common DNA and genes. These V and J calls originate from TCRdb's pipeline instead of the authors' own analysis. The sample yields about a million distinct CDR3 sequences; approximately 38% were counted once. The top ten clones comprise around 12% of the sample.

In regard to this clonotype: The specificity of this receptor is unknown. Base qualities are not provided; no much larger clone lies one nucleotide away.

The CDR3 covers 16 residues, taking in both the cysteine and the phenylalanine. Here the CDR3 DNA is all that survives: 48 bases in frame from base 1. Via the germline V gene, CDR1 is MNHEY and CDR2 SVGAGI. The V end loses 5 bases and the J end loses 1 base, and a stretch of 17 bases separates them. This sequence was found in a man aged 18 to 35 in good health. The chain couples TRBV6-5 to TRBJ1-1; the D gene assignment is ambiguous. Specimen: blood. The CDR3 in this case is CASSQAGGPANTEAFF. The nucleotide sequence reads as follows: TGTGCCAGCAGTCAGGCAGGCGGACCTGCGAACACTGAAGCTTTCTTT.